These T cell receptor beta chains were read from a single sample in a study of T cell responses to AZD1222 COVID-19 vaccine. Produced via immunoSEQ multiplex PCR; TCRdb's table is partial and in-frame only. The profile shows about 140,000 clones, 90% to 95% of them singletons. The source material was peripheral blood, sampled on day 0 of MenACWY control vaccination. The receptor set was obtained from an adult in good health. Each CDR3 is given with its conserved first and last residue. Fields, in order: J gene, V gene, D gene, clone size, CDR3 DNA, CDR3 protein. The D gene is left open where the match is weak. A clone size is listed for some rows: how often the clone was seen (once, few, many), or a class if it is expanded.

J: TRBJ1-5
V: TRBV15
D: -
size: once
DNA: TGTGCCACCAGCAGAGAGGGGGGGGTGAATCAGCCCCAGCATTTT
CDR3: CATSREGGVNQPQHF

J: TRBJ1-2
V: TRBV5-1
D: -
size: few
DNA: TGCGCCAGCACCACCGCGGGGGGGATTGGCTACACCTTC
CDR3: CASTTAGGIGYTF

J: TRBJ2-2
V: TRBV18
D: TRBD1
size: -
DNA: TGTGCCAGCTCACCCCCGGGACAGGACACCGGGGAGCTGTTTTTT
CDR3: CASSPPGQDTGELFF

J: TRBJ1-1
V: TRBV18
D: -
size: -
DNA: TGTGCCAGCTCATCTTCCGGGACTGGGACCACTGAAGCTTTCTTT
CDR3: CASSSSGTGTTEAFF

J: TRBJ2-2
V: TRBV5-1
D: TRBD1
size: -
DNA: TGCGCCAGCAGCTCGGGACAGGGAGACACCGGGGAGCTGTTTTTT
CDR3: CASSSGQGDTGELFF

J: TRBJ2-1
V: TRBV7-9
D: -
size: -
DNA: TGTGCCAGCAGCTTCGCCTGGGACCTCAGCTCCTACAATGAGCAGTTCTTC
CDR3: CASSFAWDLSSYNEQFF

J: TRBJ1-5
V: TRBV3-1/TRBV3-2
D: TRBD1
size: -
DNA: TGTGCCAGCAGCCAAGGTATTGACAGGGCGGATCAGCCCCAGCATTTT
CDR3: CASSQGIDRADQPQHF

J: TRBJ1-5
V: TRBV27
D: -
size: -
DNA: TGTGCCAGCAGTTTAATAAGGGGATCGAATCAGCCCCAGCATTTT
CDR3: CASSLIRGSNQPQHF

J: TRBJ2-7
V: TRBV5-5
D: -
size: once
DNA: TGTGCCAGCAGCTTGGATAGGGAGTTCTACGAGCAGTACTTC
CDR3: CASSLDREFYEQYF

J: TRBJ2-7
V: TRBV19
D: TRBD1
size: -
DNA: TGTGCCAGTAGTAATTGGGACAGCAGCTCCTACGAGCAGTACTTC
CDR3: CASSNWDSSSYEQYF

J: TRBJ2-3
V: TRBV2
D: -
size: -
DNA: TGTGCCAGCAGTTCGACAGGCCTTACGCAGTATTTT
CDR3: CASSSTGLTQYF

J: TRBJ2-7
V: TRBV18
D: TRBD1
size: -
DNA: TGTGCCAGCTCACCAACAGGGGACTCCTACGAGCAGTACTTC
CDR3: CASSPTGDSYEQYF

J: TRBJ2-4
V: TRBV5-1
D: -
size: -
DNA: TGCGCCAGCAGTCGAGACACGGATGGGAACATTCAGTACTTC
CDR3: CASSRDTDGNIQYF

J: TRBJ2-6
V: TRBV6-5
D: -
size: once
DNA: TGTGCCAGCAGTTACCCTCAATCTGGGGCCAACGTCCTGACTTTC
CDR3: CASSYPQSGANVLTF

J: TRBJ1-4
V: TRBV28
D: -
size: -
DNA: TGTGCCAGCAACTCAAGGGACTCTGGGGAAAAACTGTTTTTT
CDR3: CASNSRDSGEKLFF